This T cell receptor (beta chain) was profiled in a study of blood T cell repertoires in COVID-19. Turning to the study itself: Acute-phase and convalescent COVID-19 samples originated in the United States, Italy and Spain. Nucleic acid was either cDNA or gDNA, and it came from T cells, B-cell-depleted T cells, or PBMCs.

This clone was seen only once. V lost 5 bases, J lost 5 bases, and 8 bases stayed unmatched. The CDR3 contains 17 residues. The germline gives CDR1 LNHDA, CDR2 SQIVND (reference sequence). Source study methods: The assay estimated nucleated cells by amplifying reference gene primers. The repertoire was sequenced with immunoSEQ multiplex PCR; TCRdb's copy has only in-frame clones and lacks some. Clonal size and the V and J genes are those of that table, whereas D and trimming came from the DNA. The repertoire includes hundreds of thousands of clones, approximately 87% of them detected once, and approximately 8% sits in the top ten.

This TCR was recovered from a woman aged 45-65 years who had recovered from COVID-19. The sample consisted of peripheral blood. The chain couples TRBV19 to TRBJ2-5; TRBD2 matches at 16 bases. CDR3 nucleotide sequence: TGTGCCAGTAGTCCTGGGGGACTAGCGGGGGGGTTGGAGACCCAGTACTTC. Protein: CASSPGGLAGGLETQYF.